This T cell receptor beta chain was identified in a study of blood T cell repertoires in COVID-19. Study-wide context: Samples taken during acute and convalescent COVID-19 were collected in the United States, Italy and Spain. Sample material is recorded as cDNA or gDNA derived from T cells, B-cell-depleted T cells, or PBMCs.

The table lists this clone with a count of one. This CDR3 comprises 15 residues. V was pared by 10 bases and J by 0 bases, with 15 bases between. CDR1 and CDR2 from the germline V gene are LNHDA and SQIVND (reference sequence). Under the authors' procedure: Using reference gene primer amplification, nucleated cell counts were estimated. TCRdb's copy holds only in-frame clones and misses some; the assay was immunoSEQ multiplex PCR. The D gene and trimming were derived from the DNA, and the V and J assignments and clone size from that table. The repertoire has some 99,000 clones, around 80% of them found once; the top ten carry less than 5%.

This chain uses TRBV19 with TRBJ1-4; TRBD1 might be the D (6 bases). Material: peripheral blood. This receptor was identified in a human donor in a cohort sampled during active or convalescent COVID-19. This chain's CDR3 is CATYPGTPTNEKLFF. The CDR3 DNA reads TGTGCCACCTATCCCGGGACACCAACTAATGAAAAACTGTTTTTT.